A selection of T cell receptor beta chains follows, all from one sample in a study of molecular identifiers for immune sequencing clone quantification. TCRdb passed the PCR reads through MiXCR, listing each CDR3 protein once. The table has over 300,000 distinct CDR3 sequences, roughly a quarter seen once. The sequencing sample was made of naive CD8+ T cells from blood, with Jurkat cell RNA spiked in. The receptors derive from a human donor in good health. Some libraries in this study had Jurkat cell RNA spiked in. CDR3s include the opening cysteine and the closing phenylalanine or tryptophan. Fields, in order: V gene, J gene, D gene, clone size, CDR3 protein, CDR3 DNA. A D gene is named only where the DNA matches it firmly. Size is stated for part of the rows, as once, few or many counts, or as a class when the clone is expanded.

TRBV6-6	TRBJ1-1	-	-	CASSHDVGAEAFF	TGTGCCAGCAGTCACGACGTGGGGGCTGAAGCTTTCTTT
TRBV12-3/TRBV12-4	TRBJ2-3	-	-	CASSSDITHTDTQFF	TGTGCCAGCAGTTCGGACATTACCCACACAGATACGCAGTTTTTT
TRBV7-8	TRBJ1-3	-	few	CASSPMSGPGNTIYF	TGTGCCAGCAGCCCAATGTCCGGGCCTGGAAACACCATATATTTT
TRBV6-1	TRBJ1-5	-	-	CASSDAWEGINQPQHF	TGTGCCAGCAGTGATGCCTGGGAGGGGATAAATCAGCCCCAGCATTTT
TRBV28	TRBJ2-7	-	many	CASSSRKAYEQYF	TGTGCCAGCAGTTCCCGTAAGGCCTACGAGCAGTACTTC
TRBV3-1	TRBJ1-1	-	-	CASSQEARNTEAFF	TGTGCCAGCAGCCAAGAGGCTCGTAACACTGAAGCTTTCTTT
TRBV9	TRBJ2-1	TRBD1	few	CASSEWDSTYNEQFF	TGTGCCAGCAGCGAGTGGGACAGTACCTACAATGAGCAGTTCTTC
TRBV9	TRBJ2-2	-	many	CASSALSNTGELFF	TGTGCCAGCAGCGCCCTATCGAACACCGGGGAGCTGTTTTTT
TRBV27	TRBJ2-7	-	-	CASSPGTKAYEQYF	TGTGCCAGCAGTCCCGGGACCAAAGCCTACGAGCAGTACTTC
TRBV13	TRBJ1-1	-	-	CASSLGRVNTEALF	TGTGCCAGCAGCTTGGGCAGAGTGAACACTGAAGCTCTCTTT
TRBV9	TRBJ2-7	-	few	CASSVGASDEQYF	TGTGCCAGCAGCGTAGGGGCGTCGGACGAGCAGTACTTC
TRBV6-5	TRBJ2-3	-	many	CASSNHLRPGVTDTQYF	TGTGCCAGCAGCAATCACCTGCGACCGGGAGTAACAGATACGCAGTATTTT
TRBV7-9	TRBJ1-1	-	-	CACSEGTEAFF	TGTGCCTGCAGCGAGGGCACTGAAGCTTTCTTT
TRBV14	TRBJ1-1	-	-	CASSPSGDTEAFF	TGTGCCAGCAGCCCCTCCGGGGACACTGAAGCTTTCTTT
TRBV28	TRBJ2-1	-	many	CASSLPGPSYNEQFF	TGTGCCAGCAGTTTACCAGGTCCTTCCTACAATGAGCAGTTCTTC
TRBV20-1	TRBJ2-7	TRBD2	few	CSAMRGTDEQYF	TGCAGTGCTATGCGGGGGACCGACGAGCAGTACTTC
TRBV27	TRBJ1-3	-	many	CASGFSGNTIYF	TGTGCCAGTGGATTCTCTGGAAACACCATATATTTT
TRBV3-1	TRBJ2-7	TRBD1	many	CASSQVGGRGYDEQYF	TGTGCCAGCAGCCAAGTTGGCGGCAGGGGGTACGACGAGCAGTACTTC
TRBV4-1	TRBJ2-2	-	many	CASSQERPIAGELFF	TGCGCCAGCAGCCAAGAACGGCCCATAGCCGGGGAGCTGTTTTTT
TRBV7-9	TRBJ1-2	-	many	CASSLTTALNYGYTF	TGTGCCAGCAGCCTAACCACAGCACTAAACTATGGCTACACCTTC
TRBV7-9	TRBJ2-2	TRBD1	many	CASSPRDRVAGELFF	TGTGCCAGCAGCCCCCGGGACAGGGTTGCCGGGGAGCTGTTTTTT
TRBV7-6	TRBJ2-3	-	many	CASSSIRDSPRADTQYF	TGTGCCAGCAGCTCAATTAGGGACTCACCGCGGGCAGATACGCAGTATTTT
TRBV2	TRBJ2-5	TRBD1	-	CASSVPGTGEETQYF	TGTGCCAGCAGTGTGCCCGGGACAGGCGAAGAGACCCAGTACTTC
TRBV29-1	TRBJ2-7	-	few	CSVVLVRGLYEQYF	TGCAGCGTTGTCCTTGTCAGGGGTTTGTACGAGCAGTACTTC
TRBV5-1	TRBJ2-7	TRBD2	many	CASSFSGKSSYEQYF	TGCGCCAGCAGCTTTAGCGGGAAGAGCTCCTACGAGCAGTACTTC
TRBV4-1	TRBJ1-5	-	many	CASSQVAANNQPQHF	TGCGCCAGCAGCCAAGTGGCGGCTAACAATCAGCCCCAGCATTTT
TRBV6-2/TRBV6-3	TRBJ2-1	-	few	CASSQKTGLYYNEQFF	TGTGCCAGCAGTCAAAAGACGGGACTCTACTACAATGAGCAGTTCTTC
TRBV12-3/TRBV12-4	TRBJ1-2	-	-	CASSLFSMSYTF	TGTGCCAGCAGTTTGTTCTCTATGAGCTACACCTTC
TRBV21-1	TRBJ2-7	-	-	CASSTPGLAGDRYEQYF	TGTGCCAGCAGCACACCGGGACTAGCGGGGGATCGGTACGAGCAGTACTTC
TRBV29-1	TRBJ2-7	-	-	CSVAQDSYEQYF	TGCAGCGTTGCACAGGACTCCTACGAGCAGTACTTC
TRBV4-1	TRBJ2-3	-	few	CASSQAAATAADTQYF	TGCGCCAGCAGCCAGGCGGCAGCCACCGCTGCAGATACGCAGTATTTT
TRBV5-1	TRBJ2-7	-	many	CASGPGRTGSYEQYF	TGCGCCAGCGGGCCCGGGCGCACAGGCTCCTACGAGCAGTACTTC